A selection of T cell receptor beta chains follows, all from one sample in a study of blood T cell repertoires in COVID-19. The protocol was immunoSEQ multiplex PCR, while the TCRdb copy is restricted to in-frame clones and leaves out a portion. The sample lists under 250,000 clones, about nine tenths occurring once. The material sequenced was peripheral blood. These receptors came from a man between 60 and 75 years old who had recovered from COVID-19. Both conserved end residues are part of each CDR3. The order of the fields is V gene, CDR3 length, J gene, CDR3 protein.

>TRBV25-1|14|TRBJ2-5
CASSEYGGGETQYF
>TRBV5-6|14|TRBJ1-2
CASSRLTGGDGYTF
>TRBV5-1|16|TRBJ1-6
CASSPGQGVVSSPLHF
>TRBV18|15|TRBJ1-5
CASSSRDRQNQPQHF
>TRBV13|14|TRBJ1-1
CASSRNGGNTEAFF
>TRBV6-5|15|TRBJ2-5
CASSPSRPWRETQYF
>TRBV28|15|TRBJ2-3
CASSPPLGGTDTQYF
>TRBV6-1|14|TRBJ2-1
CASRGRDSVSEQFF
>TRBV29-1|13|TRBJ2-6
CSVLGAGANVLTF
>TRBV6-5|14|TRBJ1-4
CASSSLQEGEKLFF
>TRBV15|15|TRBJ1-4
CATSARTGGSEKLFF
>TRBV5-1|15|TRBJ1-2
CASSLGGQGAYGYTF
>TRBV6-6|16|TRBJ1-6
CASSPRDRGDGSPLHF
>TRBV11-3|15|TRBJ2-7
CASSLGREGSYEQYF
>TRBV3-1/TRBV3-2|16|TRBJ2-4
CASSQEVGGAKNIQYF
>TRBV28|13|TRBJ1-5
CASRMTGYQPQHF
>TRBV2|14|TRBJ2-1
CASNGGGAWNEQFF
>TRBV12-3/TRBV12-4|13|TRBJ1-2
CASSPNRVGGYTF
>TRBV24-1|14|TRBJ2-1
CATSDFSGDNEQFF
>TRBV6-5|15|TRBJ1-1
CASSRQGSGNTEAFF
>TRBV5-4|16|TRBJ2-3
CASSLAGTSGRDTQYF
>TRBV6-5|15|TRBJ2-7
CASTKRGDYTYEQYF
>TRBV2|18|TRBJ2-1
CASSAGSGRSDSYNEQFF
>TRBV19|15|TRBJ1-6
CASSMGLGGNSPLHF
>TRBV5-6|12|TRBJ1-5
CASSSQDQPQHF
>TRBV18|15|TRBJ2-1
CASSPPGRALNEQFF
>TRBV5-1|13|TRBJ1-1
CASSFRQDSEAFF
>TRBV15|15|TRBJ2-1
CATSPSGTQNNEQFF
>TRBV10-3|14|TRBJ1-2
CAISDPTGGHGYTF
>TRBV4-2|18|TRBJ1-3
CASSQDSGRGHSGNTIYF
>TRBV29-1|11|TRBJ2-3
CSAKGGDTQYF
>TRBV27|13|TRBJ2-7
CASSLGITYEQYF
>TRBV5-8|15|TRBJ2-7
CASSPDRHRRGEQYF
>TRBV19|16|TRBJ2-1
CASSKGLAGSYNEQFF
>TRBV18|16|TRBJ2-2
CASSPRGAANTGELFF
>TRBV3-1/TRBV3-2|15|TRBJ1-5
CASSQGGYSNQPQHF
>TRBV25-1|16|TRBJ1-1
CASSEYRGQGGTEAFF
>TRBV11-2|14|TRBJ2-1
CASRSGGVGNEQFF
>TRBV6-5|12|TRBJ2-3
CASTDNTDTQYF
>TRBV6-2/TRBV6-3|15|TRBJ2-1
CASSYNGQEAGEQFF
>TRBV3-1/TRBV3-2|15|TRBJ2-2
CASSPMGAGPGELFF
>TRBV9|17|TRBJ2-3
CASSVASGRQRTDTQYF
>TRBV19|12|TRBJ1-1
CASTHGGGLAFF
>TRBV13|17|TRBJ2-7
CASSPTSGRASAYEQYF
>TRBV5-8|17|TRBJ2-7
CASSRGEGEMRSYEQYF
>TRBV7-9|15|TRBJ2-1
CASSLANTFYNEQFF
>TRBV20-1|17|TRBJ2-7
CSASDSGRATSGYEQYF
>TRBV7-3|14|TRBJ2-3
CASSPAGVTDTQYF
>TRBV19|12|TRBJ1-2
CASSDRGGGYTF
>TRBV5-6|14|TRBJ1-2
CASSLEGIYYGYTF
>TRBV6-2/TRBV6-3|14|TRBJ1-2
CASSRQGYGYGYTF
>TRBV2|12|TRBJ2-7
CASSERGIQQYF
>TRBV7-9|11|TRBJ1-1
CASSFQAEAFF
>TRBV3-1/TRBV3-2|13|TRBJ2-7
CASSARGGYEQYF
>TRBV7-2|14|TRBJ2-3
CASSLWDTTDTQYF